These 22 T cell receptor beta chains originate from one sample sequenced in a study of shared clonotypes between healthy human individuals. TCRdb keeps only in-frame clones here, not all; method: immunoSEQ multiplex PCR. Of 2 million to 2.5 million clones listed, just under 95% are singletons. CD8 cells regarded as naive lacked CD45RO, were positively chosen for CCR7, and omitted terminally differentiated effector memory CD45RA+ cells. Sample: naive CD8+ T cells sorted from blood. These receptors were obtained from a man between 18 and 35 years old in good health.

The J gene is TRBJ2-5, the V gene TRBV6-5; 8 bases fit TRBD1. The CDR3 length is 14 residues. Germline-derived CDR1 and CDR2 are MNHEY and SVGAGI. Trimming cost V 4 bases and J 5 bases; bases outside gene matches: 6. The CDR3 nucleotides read TGTGCCAGCAGTTTGACAGGGGCTGGCGAGACCCAGTACTTC. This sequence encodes CASSLTGAGETQYF.

Written as DNA, the CDR3 is TGTGCCAGCAGCGTAGGAGGTGCAGCTGAGCAGTTCTTC. Translated, it gives CASSVGGAAEQFF. The genes are TRBV9 and TRBJ2-1; unclear D gene. V lost 0 bases to trimming and J lost 9 bases, with 10 bases between them. Germline V gene sequence: CDR1 SGDLS, CDR2 YYNGEE. The CDR3 has 13 residues.

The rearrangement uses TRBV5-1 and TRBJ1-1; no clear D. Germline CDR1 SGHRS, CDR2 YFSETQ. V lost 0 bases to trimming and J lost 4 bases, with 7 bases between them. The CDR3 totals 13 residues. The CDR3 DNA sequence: TGCGCCAGCAGCTTGGTGGTCCGCACTGAAGCTTTCTTT. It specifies CASSLVVRTEAFF.

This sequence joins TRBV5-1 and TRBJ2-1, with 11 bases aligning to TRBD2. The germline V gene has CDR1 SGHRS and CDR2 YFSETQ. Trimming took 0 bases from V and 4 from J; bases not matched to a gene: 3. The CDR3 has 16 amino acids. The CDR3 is CASSLGSGRDYNEQFF. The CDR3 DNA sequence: TGCGCCAGCAGCTTGGGTAGCGGGAGGGATTACAATGAGCAGTTCTTC.

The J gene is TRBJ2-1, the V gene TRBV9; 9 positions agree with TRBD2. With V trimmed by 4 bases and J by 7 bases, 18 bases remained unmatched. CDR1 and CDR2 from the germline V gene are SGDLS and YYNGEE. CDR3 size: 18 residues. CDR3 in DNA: TGTGCCAGCAGCCCTTCGGAAAGTGCGGGGGGGCAATGGAATGAGCAGTTCTTC. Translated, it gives CASSPSESAGGQWNEQFF.

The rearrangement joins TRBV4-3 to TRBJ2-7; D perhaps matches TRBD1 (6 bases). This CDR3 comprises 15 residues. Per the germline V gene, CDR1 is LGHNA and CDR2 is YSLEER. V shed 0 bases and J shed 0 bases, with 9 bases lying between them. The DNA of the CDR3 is TGCGCCAGCAGCCAAGAGCAGGACAGCTCCTACGAGCAGTACTTC. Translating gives CASSQEQDSSYEQYF.

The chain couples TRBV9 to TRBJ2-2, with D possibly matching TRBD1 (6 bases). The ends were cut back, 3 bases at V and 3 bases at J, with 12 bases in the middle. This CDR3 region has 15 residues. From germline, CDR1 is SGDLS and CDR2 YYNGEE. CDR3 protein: CASSAGGQYTGELFF. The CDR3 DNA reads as TGTGCCAGCAGCGCTGGAGGACAGTACACCGGGGAGCTGTTTTTT.

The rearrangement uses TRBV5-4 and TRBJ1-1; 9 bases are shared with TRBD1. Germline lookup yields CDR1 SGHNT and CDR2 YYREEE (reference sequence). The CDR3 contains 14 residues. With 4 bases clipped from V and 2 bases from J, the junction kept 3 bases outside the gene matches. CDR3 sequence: CASSRTGDNTEAFF. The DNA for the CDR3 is TGTGCCAGCAGCCGGACAGGGGATAACACTGAAGCTTTCTTT.

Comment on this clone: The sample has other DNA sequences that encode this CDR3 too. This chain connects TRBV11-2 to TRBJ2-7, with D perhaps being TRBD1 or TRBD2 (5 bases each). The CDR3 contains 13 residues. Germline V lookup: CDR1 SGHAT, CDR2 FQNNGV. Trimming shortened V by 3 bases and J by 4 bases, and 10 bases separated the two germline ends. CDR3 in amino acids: CASSLGLAYEQYF. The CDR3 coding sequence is TGTGCCAGCAGCTTGGGGCTAGCTTACGAGCAGTACTTC.

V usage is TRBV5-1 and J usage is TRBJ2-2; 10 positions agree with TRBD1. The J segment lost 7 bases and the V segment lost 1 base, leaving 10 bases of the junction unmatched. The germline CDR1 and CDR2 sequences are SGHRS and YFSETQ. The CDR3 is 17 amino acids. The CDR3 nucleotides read TGCGCCAGCAGCTTGAGACAGGGGGCGCGAGTCGTCGGGGAGCTGTTTTTT. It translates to CASSLRQGARVVGELFF.

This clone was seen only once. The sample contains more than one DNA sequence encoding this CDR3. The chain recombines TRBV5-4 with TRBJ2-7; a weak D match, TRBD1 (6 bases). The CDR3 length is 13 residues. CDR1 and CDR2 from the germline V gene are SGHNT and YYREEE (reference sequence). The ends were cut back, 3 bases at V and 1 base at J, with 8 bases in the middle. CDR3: CASSYRDSYEQYF. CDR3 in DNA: TGTGCCAGCAGCTACAGGGATTCCTACGAGCAGTACTTC.

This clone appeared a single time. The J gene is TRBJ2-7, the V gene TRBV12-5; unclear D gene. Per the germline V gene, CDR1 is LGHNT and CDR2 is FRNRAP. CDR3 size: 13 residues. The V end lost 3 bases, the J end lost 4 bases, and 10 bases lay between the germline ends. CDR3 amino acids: CASGFWSEYEQYF. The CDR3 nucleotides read TGTGCTAGTGGTTTCTGGAGCGAATACGAGCAGTACTTC. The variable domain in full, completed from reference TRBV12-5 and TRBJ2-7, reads DARVTQTPRHKVTEMGQEVTMRCQPILGHNTVFWYRQTMMQGLELLAYFRNRAPLDDSGMPKDRFSAEMPDATLATLKIQPSEPRDSAVYFCASGFWSEYEQYFGPGTRLTVT.

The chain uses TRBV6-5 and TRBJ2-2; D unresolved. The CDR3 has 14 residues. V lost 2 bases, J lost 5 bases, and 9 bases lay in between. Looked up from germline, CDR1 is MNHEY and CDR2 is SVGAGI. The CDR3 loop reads CASSYGYLTGELFF. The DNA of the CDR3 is TGTGCCAGCAGTTACGGGTACCTAACCGGGGAGCTGTTTTTT.

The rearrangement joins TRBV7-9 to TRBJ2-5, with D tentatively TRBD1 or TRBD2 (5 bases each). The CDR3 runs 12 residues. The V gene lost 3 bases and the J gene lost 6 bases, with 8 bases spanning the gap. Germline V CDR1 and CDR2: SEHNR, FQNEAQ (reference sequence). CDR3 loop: CASSFEGQTQYF. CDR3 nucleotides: TGTGCCAGCAGCTTCGAGGGACAGACCCAGTACTTC.

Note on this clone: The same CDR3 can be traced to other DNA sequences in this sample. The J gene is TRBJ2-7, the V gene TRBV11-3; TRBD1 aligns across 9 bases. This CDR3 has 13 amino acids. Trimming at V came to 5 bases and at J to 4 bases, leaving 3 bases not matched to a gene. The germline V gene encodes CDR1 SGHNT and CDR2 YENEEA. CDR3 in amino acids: CASSPGQGYEQYF. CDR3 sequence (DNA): TGTGCCAGCAGCCCCGGACAGGGGTACGAGCAGTACTTC.

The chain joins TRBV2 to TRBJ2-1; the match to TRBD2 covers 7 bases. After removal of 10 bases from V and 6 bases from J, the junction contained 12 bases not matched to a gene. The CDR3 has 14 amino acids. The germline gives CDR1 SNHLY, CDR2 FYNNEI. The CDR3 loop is CAMGGLVVGNEQFF. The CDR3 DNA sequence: TGTGCCATGGGTGGACTAGTGGTCGGCAATGAGCAGTTCTTC.

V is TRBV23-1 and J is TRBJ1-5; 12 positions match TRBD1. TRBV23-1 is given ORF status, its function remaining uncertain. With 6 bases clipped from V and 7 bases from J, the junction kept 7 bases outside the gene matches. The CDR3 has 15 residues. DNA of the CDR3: TGCGCCAGCAGGCTGGGACAGGGGGCAAGACAGCCCCAGCATTTT. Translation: CASRLGQGARQPQHF.

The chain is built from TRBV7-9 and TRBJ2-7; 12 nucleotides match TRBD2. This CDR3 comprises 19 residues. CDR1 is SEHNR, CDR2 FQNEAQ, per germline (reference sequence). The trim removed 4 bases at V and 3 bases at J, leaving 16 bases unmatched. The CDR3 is CASSSESGLAGRRGYEQYF. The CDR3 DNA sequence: TGTGCCAGCAGCTCAGAGTCCGGACTAGCGGGAAGGAGGGGCTACGAGCAGTACTTC.

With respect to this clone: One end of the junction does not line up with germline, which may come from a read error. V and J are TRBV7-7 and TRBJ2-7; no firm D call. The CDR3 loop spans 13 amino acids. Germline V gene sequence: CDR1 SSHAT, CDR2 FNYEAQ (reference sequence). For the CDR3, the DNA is TGTGCTAGCAGCTTGGCGAGCTCCTACGAGCAGTACTTC. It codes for CASSLASSYEQYF.

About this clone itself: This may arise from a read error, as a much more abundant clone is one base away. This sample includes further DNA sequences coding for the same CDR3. CDR3 in amino acids: CASSSGYEQYF. The CDR3 DNA is TGTGCCAGCAGCTCAGGGTACGAGCAGTACTTC. The chain links TRBV5-6 to TRBJ2-7; D might be TRBD1 (5 bases). The CDR3 totals 11 residues. Germline V gene sequence: CDR1 SGHDT, CDR2 YYEEEE. Trimming took off 3 bases at V and 4 bases at J, with 5 bases between the two ends.

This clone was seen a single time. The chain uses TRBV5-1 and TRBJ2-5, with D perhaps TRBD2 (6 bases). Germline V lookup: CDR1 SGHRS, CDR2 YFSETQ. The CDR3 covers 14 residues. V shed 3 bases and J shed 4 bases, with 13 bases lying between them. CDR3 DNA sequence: TGCGCCAGCAGCTCGGGGGTACCAATAGAGACCCAGTACTTC. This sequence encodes CASSSGVPIETQYF.

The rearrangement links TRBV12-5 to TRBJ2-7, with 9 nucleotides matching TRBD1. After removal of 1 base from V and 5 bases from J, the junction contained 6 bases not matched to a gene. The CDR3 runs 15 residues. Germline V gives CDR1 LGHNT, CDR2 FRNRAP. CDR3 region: CASGLGWGQGDEQYF. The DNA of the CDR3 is TGTGCTAGTGGTTTGGGCTGGGGACAGGGTGACGAGCAGTACTTC.